One sample yielded the 30 T cell receptor beta chains listed below, sequenced in a study of glioma-infiltrating T cells. Amplification of TCR alpha and beta CDR3 regions from RNA used iRepertoire nested multiplex PCR. TCRdb analysed the multiplex PCR reads with MiXCR anew, one entry per CDR3 protein. The sample contains approximately 120,000 distinct CDR3 sequences, 20% to 25% of which appear only once. The sample was glioma tissue, nonneoplastic brain tissue, or PBMCs (not recorded which). Every receptor here comes from a human donor with low-grade glioma or glioblastoma, undergoing nonglioma brain surgery, or in good health (not recorded which).

This clonotype appeared a few times. V usage is TRBV19 and J usage is TRBJ2-6; D is unresolved. V lost 6 bases and J lost 1, with 7 bases in between. Germline-derived CDR1 and CDR2 are LNHDA and SQIVND (reference sequence). The CDR3 runs 14 residues. The CDR3 here is CASRVGSGANVLTF. The CDR3 DNA sequence: TGTGCCAGTAGGGTCGGGTCTGGGGCCAACGTCCTGACTTTC.

The table lists this clonotype with many counts. The gene calls are TRBV6-1 and TRBJ2-5; weak D call: TRBD2 (6 bases). Per germline, CDR1 MNHNS and CDR2 SASEGT. The CDR3 covers 15 residues. Trimming took off 5 bases at V and 4 bases at J, with 17 bases between the two ends. DNA of the CDR3: TGTGCCAGCAGTAGGAGGGGTGTTTCGGGAGAGACCCAGTACTTC. Its translation is CASSRRGVSGETQYF.

This clonotype was seen at least ten times. The chain recombines TRBV4-3 with TRBJ2-5; 10 bases line up with TRBD2. The CDR3 covers 14 residues. The V segment lost 4 bases and the J segment 4 bases; nucleotides outside the gene matches: 3. Germline values: CDR1 LGHNA, CDR2 YSLEER. CDR3 bases: TGCGCCAGCAGCCCCCGGACTAGCGGAGAGACCCAGTACTTC. It is translated as CASSPRTSGETQYF.

This clonotype was observed at least ten times. The rearrangement joins TRBV6-5 to TRBJ2-2, with TRBD2 matching over 9 bases. The CDR3 runs 17 residues. Looked up from germline, CDR1 is MNHEY and CDR2 is SVGAGI. V dropped 0 bases and J dropped 2; count of bases not matched to a gene: 4. The CDR3 region is CASSYSASGTNTGELFF. CDR3 nucleotide sequence: TGTGCCAGCAGTTACTCCGCTAGCGGGACTAACACCGGGGAGCTGTTTTTT.

This clonotype was picked up many times. The chain has TRBV2 and TRBJ2-1, with 7 positions matching TRBD2. J lost 7 bases, V lost 4 bases, and 10 bases had no gene match. The CDR3 length is 15 residues. Germline V lookup: CDR1 SNHLY, CDR2 FYNNEI. Here the CDR3 DNA reads TGTGCCAGCAGTGCCCAGACTAGCCCCCGGAATGAGCAGTTCTTC. This encodes CASSAQTSPRNEQFF.

This clonotype was observed a single time. This chain connects TRBV6-1 to TRBJ2-3; D gene unclear. V was pared by 7 bases and J by 1 base, with 9 bases between. Germline loops: CDR1 MNHNS, CDR2 SASEGT. The CDR3 covers 13 residues. CDR3 sequence reads: CASTSLGTDTQYF. CDR3 DNA sequence: TGTGCCAGCACGAGCCTAGGCACAGATACGCAGTATTTT.

This clonotype has only a few counts. J is TRBJ2-3 and V is TRBV19; D unresolved. CDR1 LNHDA and CDR2 SQIVND come from the germline V gene (reference sequence). There are 14 residues in the CDR3. Trimming cost V 3 bases and J 1 base, with 8 bases left between them. The CDR3 DNA reads TGTGCCAGTAGTATTAACCAGGGCACAGATACGCAGTATTTT. Its protein is CASSINQGTDTQYF.

In its sample, this clonotype was seen many times. V and J are TRBV4-1 and TRBJ2-1, with 10 bases matching TRBD2. The V segment lost 0 bases and the J segment 9 bases; nucleotides outside the gene matches: 11. The CDR3 consists of 17 residues. Germline values: CDR1 MGHRA, CDR2 YSYEKL. The CDR3 region is CASSQDRAGGPISEQFF. In DNA, the CDR3 is TGCGCCAGCAGCCAAGATAGAGCGGGAGGGCCCATCTCTGAGCAGTTCTTC.

This clonotype was recorded many times. The rearrangement links TRBV11-2 to TRBJ2-3; TRBD2 is a possible D gene (5 bases). Per germline, CDR1 SGHAT and CDR2 FQNNGV. The ends were cut back, 2 bases at V and 4 bases at J, with 13 bases in the middle. This CDR3 has 15 residues. The CDR3 spells CASSLLLANADTQYF. In DNA form, the CDR3 reads TGTGCCAGCAGCTTACTCTTAGCGAATGCAGATACGCAGTATTTT.

This clonotype was seen repeatedly, ten times or more. The V gene is TRBV11-2, the J gene TRBJ2-3; possibly TRBD1 or TRBD2 for D (5 bases each). V gave up 2 bases and J gave up 6 bases, with 12 bases separating them. This CDR3 spans 14 amino acids. Per germline, CDR1 SGHAT and CDR2 FQNNGV. CDR3 coding DNA: TGTGCCAGCAGCTTAAGGTGGGGGTCCGATACGCAGTATTTT. Amino acids: CASSLRWGSDTQYF.

This clonotype was counted many times. Here the CDR3 DNA reads TGCAGTGCTCTCGACAGGGGCCAGGGGAATGAGCAGTTCTTC. This gives the protein CSALDRGQGNEQFF. The V gene is TRBV20-1, the J gene TRBJ2-1; 8 bases are a match to TRBD1. This CDR3 has 14 residues. CDR1 and CDR2 (germline): DFQATT, SNEGSKA (reference sequence). Trimming at V came to 5 bases and at J to 7 bases, leaving 10 bases not matched to a gene.

This clonotype was seen repeatedly, ten times or more. The chain recombines TRBV29-1 with TRBJ2-7; D is possibly TRBD2 (5 bases). V was cut by 6 bases and J by 3 bases, with 12 bases left in between. This CDR3 has 12 amino acids. Germline CDR1 and CDR2: SQVTM and ANQGSEA. CDR3 in DNA: TGCAGCGTGGAGGACTCGGTCTACGAGCAGTACTTC. It encodes CSVEDSVYEQYF.

Of note for this clonotype: A much bigger clone sits one base away, suggesting this may be a read error. CDR3 amino acids: CARSLNPPPPETQYF. The CDR3 DNA reads TGTGCCCGCAGCCTTAACCCCCCCCCACCCGAGACCCAGTACTTC. This chain joins TRBV28 and TRBJ2-5; D is unresolved. The CDR3 covers 15 residues. In germline, CDR1 is MDHEN, CDR2 SYDVKM.

Turning to this clonotype: Germline and junction disagree at one end, which may indicate a read error. The rearrangement uses TRBV27 and TRBJ2-1; 9 nucleotides align to TRBD1. CDR1 is MNHEY, CDR2 SMNVEV, per germline (reference sequence). This CDR3 contains 15 residues. CDR3 amino acids: CASTRVQGAENAQFF. CDR3 in DNA: TGTGCCAGTACACGGGTACAGGGGGCTGAAAATGCGCAGTTCTTC.

This clonotype was recorded at least ten times. This CDR3 is CASSFQVSYEQYF. CDR3 DNA sequence: TGTGCCAGCAGCTTTCAGGTCTCCTACGAGCAGTACTTC. This chain links TRBV7-2 with TRBJ2-7, with D unresolved. Trimming shortened V by 3 bases and J by 0 bases, and 6 bases separated the two germline ends. Germline V CDR1 and CDR2: SGHTA, FQGNSA. The CDR3 is 13 residues long. Together with reference TRBV7-2 and TRBJ2-7, the CDR3 gives the full variable domain: GAGVSQSPSNKVTEKGKDVELRCDPISGHTALYWYRQSLGQGLEFLIYFQGNSAPDKSGLPSDRFSAERTGGSVSTLTIQRTQQEDSAVYLCASSFQVSYEQYFGPGTRLTVT.

In its sample, this clonotype was seen a few times. Given a much more abundant clone one base away, this may be a read error. This sequence joins TRBV7-3 and TRBJ2-3; D is uncertain. This CDR3 has 16 amino acids. The V end lost 2 bases, the J end lost 0 bases, and 12 bases lay between the germline ends. Looked up from germline, CDR1 is SGHTA and CDR2 is FQGTGA. DNA for the CDR3: TGTGCCAGCAGCTTATTTGCGGTGGTTAGCACAGATACGCAGTATTTT. Translating gives CASSLFAVVSTDTQYF.

The table lists this clonotype with many counts. This chain uses TRBV6-5 with TRBJ2-7; the D gene is possibly TRBD1 (5 bases). V was cut by 0 bases and J by 0 bases, with 12 bases left in between. Germline V lookup: CDR1 MNHEY, CDR2 SVGAGI. The CDR3 spans 16 residues. The CDR3 protein is CASSYSPTGNSYEQYF. The CDR3 bases are TGTGCCAGCAGTTACTCCCCAACAGGTAACTCCTACGAGCAGTACTTC.

This clonotype was detected only a few times. The chain recombines TRBV5-1 with TRBJ1-1, with unresolved D. V was clipped by 2 bases and J by 5 bases, with 13 bases between them. CDR3 size: 14 residues. From germline, CDR1 is SGHRS and CDR2 YFSETQ. CDR3 sequence (DNA): TGCGCCAGCAGCTTTGGTACGGGCTTGACTGAAGCTTTCTTT. It yields the protein CASSFGTGLTEAFF.

At least ten counts were recorded for this clonotype. This chain links TRBV4-3 with TRBJ1-1; D is possibly TRBD1 (6 bases). The ends were cut back, 0 bases at V and 5 bases at J, with 10 bases in the middle. This CDR3 has 14 residues. Germline values: CDR1 LGHNA, CDR2 YSLEER. CDR3 residues: CASSQEGGQTEAFF. The CDR3 DNA reads as TGCGCCAGCAGCCAAGAGGGGGGGCAGACTGAAGCTTTCTTT.

As concerns this clonotype: One end of the junction does not line up with germline, which may come from a read error. The V and J genes are TRBV25-1 and TRBJ1-1; D unclear. Germline V lookup: CDR1 MGHDK, CDR2 SYGVNS. There are 14 residues in the CDR3. CDR3 nucleotides: TGTGCCAGCAGTCTCAAAAGCCTGAACACTGAAACTTTCTTT. This gives the protein CASSLKSLNTETFF. Full variable domain (rest looked up from reference TRBV25-1 and TRBJ1-1): EADIYQTPRYLVIGTGKKITLECSQTMGHDKMYWYQQDPGMELHLIHYSYGVNSTEKGDLSSESTVSRIRTEHFPLTLESARPSHTSQYLCASSLKSLNTETFFGQGTRLTVV.

J is TRBJ1-1 and V is TRBV20-1; possible D gene TRBD1, 6 bases. In germline, CDR1 is DFQATT, CDR2 SNEGSKA (reference sequence). The CDR3 length is 16 residues. V lost 6 bases and J 1 base, leaving 21 bases between the germline ends. DNA for the CDR3: TGCAGTGCCAGCAGTTACTCGGGGGCGGCGAACACTGAAGCTTTCTTT. The encoded protein is CSASSYSGAANTEAFF.

The J gene is TRBJ2-7, the V gene TRBV12-3 or TRBV12-4; possibly TRBD1 for D (7 bases). The CDR3 is 15 residues long. Trimming shortened V by 3 bases and J by 4 bases, and 16 bases separated the two germline ends. For the CDR3, the DNA is TGTGCCAGCAGTTTCGGAGGGGGCTATTATTACGAGCAGTACTTC. Protein product: CASSFGGGYYYEQYF.

This clonotype was detected a few times. The chain combines TRBV5-4 with TRBJ2-3, with D maybe TRBD1 (6 bases). With 5 bases removed from V and 1 base from J, the gap between germline ends came to 17 bases. This CDR3 has 16 residues. CDR1 and CDR2 (germline): SGHNT, YYREEE (reference sequence). CDR3 in DNA: TGTGCCAGCAGTCTTGCTTTAGGGGGACGCACAGATACGCAGTATTTT. This gives the protein CASSLALGGRTDTQYF.

This clonotype was counted ten times or more. The V call is TRBV7-3, the J call TRBJ2-5; no definite D call. Germline-derived CDR1 and CDR2 are SGHTA and FQGTGA. With 4 bases removed from V and 5 bases from J, the gap between germline ends came to 11 bases. CDR3 length equals 13 residues. The chain's CDR3 is CASSSPTLETQYF. The CDR3 nucleotides are TGTGCCAGCAGCTCGCCGACGTTGGAGACCCAGTACTTC.

This clonotype came up a few times. V is TRBV9 and J is TRBJ2-2; D uncertain. V was cut by 3 bases and J by 6 bases, with 9 bases left in between. This CDR3 has 13 residues. Germline V gene sequence: CDR1 SGDLS, CDR2 YYNGEE. CDR3 DNA: TGTGCCAGCAGCGCGCTTGGCCCCGGGGAGCTGTTTTTT. As protein: CASSALGPGELFF.

J is TRBJ2-5 and V is TRBV29-1, with 8 bases lining up with TRBD2. V lost 7 bases, J lost 7 bases, and 11 bases stayed unmatched. The CDR3 consists of 13 residues. The germline V gene has CDR1 SQVTM and CDR2 ANQGSEA. The CDR3 coding sequence is TGCAGCGCACGGGGGGGTACCACGGGGACCCAGTACTTC. The encoded protein is CSARGGTTGTQYF.

Worth noting for this clonotype: A much larger clone lies one base from this, so it may be a read error. The chain recombines TRBV14 with TRBJ1-1; 8 nucleotides agree with TRBD1. From germline, CDR1 is SGHDN and CDR2 FVKESK. This CDR3 has 13 residues. The chain's CDR3 is CASSPGQGVEASF. The CDR3 DNA reads TGTGCCAGCAGCCCAGGACAGGGAGTAGAGGCTTCCTTT.

To note about this clonotype: With a much larger clone just one base away, this may be a read error. This chain uses TRBV18 with TRBJ2-7; TRBD1 aligns across 7 bases. The CDR3 runs to 14 residues. Trimming took 1 base from V and 12 from J; bases not matched to a gene: 12. CDR1 and CDR2 (germline): KGHSH, LQKENI. The CDR3 bases are TGTGCCAGCTCACCACAGACAGGGCGAGAGACCCGGTACTTC. Amino acids: CASSPQTGRETRYF.

The chain couples TRBV10-3 to TRBJ2-3; 10 nucleotides align to TRBD1. CDR3 length: 15 residues. Germline V gene lookup returns CDR1 ENHRY and CDR2 SYGVKD. Trimming at V came to 4 bases and at J to 1 base, leaving 2 bases not matched to a gene. The CDR3 DNA reads TGTGCCATCAGTGCTGGGACAGGGGGCACAGATACGCAGTATTTT. Amino acids: CAISAGTGGTDTQYF.

Many counts were recorded for this clonotype. The rearrangement links TRBV5-1 to TRBJ1-1; maybe TRBD1 (5 bases). The CDR3 totals 15 residues. With 0 bases removed from V and 6 bases from J, the gap between germline ends came to 15 bases. Germline V gene sequence: CDR1 SGHRS, CDR2 YFSETQ. The CDR3 spells CASSLAQTPTAEAFF. The CDR3 bases are TGCGCCAGCAGCTTGGCCCAAACTCCGACAGCTGAAGCTTTCTTT. The variable domain in full, with the rest retrieved from reference TRBV5-1 and TRBJ1-1, is KAGVTQTPRYLIKTRGQQVTLSCSPISGHRSVSWYQQTPGQGLQFLFEYFSETQRNKGNFPGRFSGRQFSNSRSEMNVSTLELGDSALYLCASSLAQTPTAEAFFGQGTRLTVV.